The 30 T cell receptor beta chains in this list originate from one sample, sequenced in a study of OX40 agonist ivuxolimab in advanced cancers. Measured with immunoSEQ multiplex PCR; TCRdb has only the in-frame clones, and not every one. Of fewer than 20,000 clones listed, around 81% are singletons. Sequencing used CD4+ or CD8+ T cells sorted from blood, obtained in a trial of the OX40 agonist ivuxolimab. All receptors derive from an adult with an advanced solid tumor such as melanoma, head and neck, liver or kidney cancer.

The chain joins TRBV2 to TRBJ2-1, with D possibly called TRBD1 or TRBD2 (5 bases each). Germline V gene data show CDR1 as SNHLY and CDR2 as FYNNEI. The CDR3 is 12 amino acids. V was pared by 3 bases and J by 8 bases, with 8 bases between. In nucleotides, the CDR3 is TGTGCCAGCAGTGATTTGGGGGATGAGCAGTTCTTC. Amino acid sequence: CASSDLGDEQFF. The whole variable domain, remainder taken from reference TRBV2 and TRBJ2-1, is EPEVTQTPSHQVTQMGQEVILRCVPISNHLYFYWYRQILGQKVEFLVSFYNNEISEKSEIFDDQFSVERPDGSNFTLKIRSTKLEDSAMYFCASSDLGDEQFFGPGTRLTVL.

The rearrangement uses TRBV9 and TRBJ2-4, with a tentative D call TRBD1 (5 bases). V gave up 3 bases and J gave up 0 bases, with 7 bases separating them. CDR1 and CDR2 (germline): SGDLS, YYNGEE. The CDR3 has 14 amino acids. CDR3 region: CASSAGLAKNIQYF. Written as DNA, the CDR3 is TGTGCCAGCAGCGCAGGGTTAGCCAAAAACATTCAGTACTTC.

The chain recombines TRBV4-1 with TRBJ2-7; 12 bases fit TRBD2. Germline CDR1 MGHRA, CDR2 YSYEKL. The CDR3 totals 15 residues. V gave up 5 bases and J gave up 5 bases; unmatched junction bases: 7. The CDR3 region is CASSLRLAGVNEQYF. The CDR3, as DNA: TGCGCCAGCAGCTTACGACTAGCGGGAGTAAACGAGCAGTACTTC.

This chain joins TRBV27 and TRBJ2-7; TRBD2 matches 7 bases. This CDR3 contains 14 residues. Trimming removed 7 bases from V and 6 bases from J; junction bases left unmatched: 12. Per germline, CDR1 MNHEY and CDR2 SMNVEV (reference sequence). CDR3 sequence: CASMTLGGSSEQYF. CDR3 bases: TGTGCCAGCATGACCCTTGGCGGGAGCTCCGAGCAGTACTTC.

The J gene is TRBJ2-2, the V gene TRBV21-1; the table's D call, TRBD1, has no DNA check behind it. TRBV21-1 is shown as a pseudogene. The CDR3 contains 16 residues. The CDR3 loop reads CASPPQGIANTGELFF. The CDR3 DNA reads as TGTGCCAGCCCCCCGCAGGGCATAGCGAACACCGGGGAGCTGTTTTTT.

The chain employs TRBV5-4 and TRBJ2-1, with D uncertain. The CDR3 is made up of 15 amino acids. Trimming removed 0 bases at V and 7 bases at J, with 14 bases between. Germline CDR1 SGHNT, CDR2 YYREEE (reference sequence). The CDR3: CASSLVQVLENEQFF. CDR3 DNA sequence: TGTGCCAGCAGCTTGGTGCAGGTGCTCGAGAATGAGCAGTTCTTC.

This chain links TRBV6-1 with TRBJ1-2; 8 bases match TRBD1. The length of the CDR3 is 14 residues. With V trimmed by 3 bases and J by 5 bases, 5 bases remained unmatched. Germline V lookup: CDR1 MNHNS, CDR2 SASEGT. CDR3 residues: CASSDRTGLYGYTF. The CDR3 DNA is TGTGCCAGCAGTGATCGGACAGGGCTATATGGCTACACCTTC.

V gene TRBV27 combines with J gene TRBJ1-5; possible D gene TRBD1, 6 bases. V lost 2 bases to trimming and J lost 4 bases, with 9 bases between them. CDR1 and CDR2 from the germline V gene are MNHEY and SMNVEV (reference sequence). This CDR3 is built from 14 residues. In DNA form, the CDR3 reads TGTGCCAGCAGTTTAGAGGGGACAAATCAGCCCCAGCATTTT. It is translated as CASSLEGTNQPQHF.

The chain has TRBV27 and TRBJ2-7; perhaps TRBD1 as D (5 bases). The germline V gene has CDR1 MNHEY and CDR2 SMNVEV (reference sequence). V lost 0 bases and J lost 2, with 5 bases in between. The CDR3 runs 13 residues. The CDR3 DNA is TGTGCCAGCAGTTTATCAGGGGCCTACGAGCAGTACTTC. This codes for CASSLSGAYEQYF.

This clone qualifies as medium-sized. The chain joins TRBV27 to TRBJ2-7; TRBD2 matches 9 bases. V dropped 2 bases and J dropped 5; count of bases not matched to a gene: 10. Germline V gives CDR1 MNHEY, CDR2 SMNVEV (reference sequence). This CDR3 has 16 residues. CDR3 nucleotide sequence: TGTGCCAGCAGTTTAGTTTCCAGCGGGAGGAACCACGAGCAGTACTTC. Translated, it gives CASSLVSSGRNHEQYF.

This sequence joins TRBV27 and TRBJ2-7; no reliable D call. The V end lost 2 bases, the J end lost 3 bases, and 8 bases lay between the germline ends. This CDR3 contains 13 residues. The germline CDR1 and CDR2 sequences are MNHEY and SMNVEV (reference sequence). The CDR3 DNA reads TGTGCCAGCAGTTTAACAATCGGCTACGAGCAGTACTTC. Protein sequence: CASSLTIGYEQYF.

This chain joins TRBV4-1 and TRBJ2-7; D is perhaps TRBD2 (5 bases). From germline, CDR1 is MGHRA and CDR2 YSYEKL. The CDR3 loop spans 14 amino acids. Trimming removed 1 base from V and 3 bases from J, with 10 bases in between. The CDR3 sequence: CASSQVVRDYEQYF. CDR3 nucleotide sequence: TGCGCCAGCAGCCAAGTAGTTCGGGACTACGAGCAGTACTTC.

In its sample, this clone was seen a few times. The genes are TRBV12-5 and TRBJ2-1, with D tentatively TRBD1 or TRBD2 (5 bases each). CDR1 is LGHNT and CDR2 is FRNRAP in the germline V gene. V lost 3 bases and J lost 6, with 12 bases in between. CDR3 length: 14 residues. Here the CDR3 reads CASGFLGTPNEQFF. The CDR3 nucleotides read TGTGCTAGTGGTTTCCTCGGGACGCCCAATGAGCAGTTCTTC.

This sequence joins TRBV7-2 and TRBJ1-5, with D possibly matching TRBD1 (5 bases). This CDR3 comprises 15 residues. Germline CDR1 is SGHTA and CDR2 is FQGNSA. V dropped 5 bases and J dropped 4 bases, with 15 bases sitting between them. CDR3 DNA sequence: TGTGCCAGCAGCCTTAGTCCCGACAGAAATCAGCCCCAGCATTTT. This sequence encodes CASSLSPDRNQPQHF.

This chain joins TRBV25-1 and TRBJ2-3, with D maybe TRBD2 (7 bases). The V gene lost 2 bases and the J gene lost 2 bases, with 14 bases spanning the gap. The CDR3 contains 16 residues. Germline lookup yields CDR1 MGHDK and CDR2 SYGVNS. CDR3 amino acids: CASSEEGGLFTDTQYF. CDR3 DNA: TGTGCCAGCAGTGAAGAAGGGGGACTATTCACAGATACGCAGTATTTT.

This clone was observed once. V and J are TRBV7-9 and TRBJ2-7; 7 nucleotides line up with TRBD2. V shed 4 bases and J 2 bases; nucleotides not matched to a gene: 8. Germline lookup yields CDR1 SEHNR and CDR2 FQNEAQ (reference sequence). CDR3 size: 15 residues. The CDR3 loop reads CASSSPAGPPYEQYF. The CDR3 region has the DNA TGTGCCAGCAGCTCTCCAGCGGGACCACCCTACGAGCAGTACTTC.

This clone occurred once. This chain uses TRBV7-9 with TRBJ2-7; 8 bases fit TRBD1. Per germline, CDR1 SEHNR and CDR2 FQNEAQ (reference sequence). Trimming took 4 bases from V and 4 from J; bases not matched to a gene: 3. This CDR3 is 13 amino acids long. The CDR3 here is CASSSQGAYEQYF. The CDR3 DNA reads as TGTGCCAGCAGCTCCCAGGGGGCGTACGAGCAGTACTTC.

The V gene is TRBV29-1, the J gene TRBJ2-1; D is perhaps TRBD2 (5 bases). Germline V CDR1 and CDR2: SQVTM, ANQGSEA. This CDR3 has 14 amino acids. The V end was cut by 3 bases, the J end by 6 bases, with 15 bases between. CDR3 nucleotide sequence: TGCAGCGTTGATCAGCCAGAGGGTGTCAATGAGCAGTTCTTC. This translates into CSVDQPEGVNEQFF.

A single count supports this clone. V gene TRBV9 combines with J gene TRBJ2-1; tentative D call: TRBD1 (5 bases). Trimming left V 3 bases short and J 9 bases short, with 19 bases between. The CDR3 runs to 15 residues. The germline V gene has CDR1 SGDLS and CDR2 YYNGEE. The CDR3 here is CASSASGYQDSEQFF. DNA for the CDR3: TGTGCCAGCAGCGCCTCCGGATACCAAGACAGTGAGCAGTTCTTC.

This clone was recorded only once. The chain couples TRBV6-5 to TRBJ2-4; D possibly corresponds to TRBD1 (6 bases). Trimming pared 5 bases from V and 12 bases from J, leaving 14 bases between. The V gene's germline CDR1 is MNHEY and CDR2 SVGAGI. The CDR3 runs to 12 residues. For the CDR3, the DNA is TGTGCCAGCAGTGGGGACACCGGCGATCAGTACTTC. Protein sequence: CASSGDTGDQYF.

The genes are TRBV7-3 and TRBJ2-5; D ambiguous. The CDR3 totals 13 residues. The V end was cut by 5 bases, the J end by 5 bases, with 12 bases between. Germline lookup yields CDR1 SGHTA and CDR2 FQGTGA. CDR3 DNA: TGTGCCAGCAGCCAGGCGGTCGGGGAGACCCAGTACTTC. Its translation is CASSQAVGETQYF.

The V call is TRBV5-1, the J call TRBJ2-1; 9 bases align to TRBD1. V shed 4 bases and J 9 bases; nucleotides not matched to a gene: 8. Germline CDR1 SGHRS, CDR2 YFSETQ. This CDR3 has 14 residues. The CDR3 here is CASSTDRGAGEQFF. DNA for the CDR3: TGCGCCAGCAGCACAGACAGGGGGGCGGGTGAGCAGTTCTTC.

The rearrangement joins TRBV7-2 to TRBJ1-2, with D unclear. Germline V lookup: CDR1 SGHTA, CDR2 FQGNSA. The germline V and J ends were trimmed by 3 bases and 8 bases, with 4 bases remaining between them. The CDR3 loop spans 10 amino acids. The CDR3 DNA sequence: TGTGCCAGCAGCTTGGGCGGCTACACCTTC. Protein product: CASSLGGYTF.

As for this clone: The junction departs from germline at one end; a sequencing error may be responsible. This sequence joins TRBV7-2 and TRBJ2-2, with TRBD2 matching 12 bases. CDR3 length: 14 residues. Germline loops: CDR1 SGHTA, CDR2 FQGNSA. In DNA form, the CDR3 reads TGTGCCAGCACCCCTAGCGGGAGGGGACGGGGAGCTGTTTTT. As protein: CASTPSGRGRGAVF.

The CDR3 DNA follows: TGTGCCAGCAGCTTACAGGGCTCCTACGAGCAGTACTTC. Translating gives CASSLQGSYEQYF. The V gene is TRBV14, the J gene TRBJ2-7; D perhaps matches TRBD1 (6 bases). The germline CDR1 and CDR2 sequences are SGHDN and FVKESK. CDR3 length equals 13 residues. Trimming stripped 5 bases from V and 0 bases from J, with 8 bases between.

The gene calls are TRBV7-6 and TRBJ2-7; 14 bases map to TRBD2. Germline lookup yields CDR1 SGHVS and CDR2 FNYEAQ. This CDR3 comprises 15 residues. J was trimmed by 7 bases and V by 5 bases; bases with no gene match: 7. The chain's CDR3 is CASSVEGLAGAEQYF. CDR3 bases: TGTGCCAGCAGCGTCGAGGGACTAGCGGGAGCTGAGCAGTACTTC.

This chain links TRBV29-1 with TRBJ1-1; possibly TRBD1 for D (6 bases). Germline V CDR1 and CDR2: SQVTM, ANQGSEA. The CDR3 length is 15 residues. Trimming shortened V by 2 bases and J by 0 bases, and 13 bases separated the two germline ends. The CDR3 coding sequence is TGCAGCGTTGAACACTTAGGACAGCTGAACACTGAAGCTTTCTTT. It is translated as CSVEHLGQLNTEAFF.

The rearrangement uses TRBV2 and TRBJ1-5; D is possibly TRBD1 (5 bases). The V end was cut by 3 bases, the J end by 3 bases, with 9 bases between. CDR3 length: 14 amino acids. Per germline, CDR1 SNHLY and CDR2 FYNNEI. CDR3 sequence reads: CASSDIGDNQPQHF. Written as DNA, the CDR3 is TGTGCCAGCAGTGATATAGGGGACAATCAGCCCCAGCATTTT.

V is TRBV4-1 and J is TRBJ2-7, with D unclear. Germline V lookup: CDR1 MGHRA, CDR2 YSYEKL. The CDR3 has 13 amino acids. Trimming pared 4 bases from V and 6 bases from J, leaving 13 bases between. The chain's CDR3 is CASSPWAFSEQYF. CDR3 in DNA: TGCGCCAGCAGCCCGTGGGCCTTCAGCGAGCAGTACTTC.

The chain employs TRBV5-1 and TRBJ2-2; D possibly corresponds to TRBD2 (5 bases). Deletions cut 0 bases from V and 0 bases from J, with 9 bases between. CDR1 is SGHRS and CDR2 is YFSETQ in the germline V gene. The CDR3 spans 16 residues. As DNA, the CDR3 is TGCGCCAGCAGCTTGGTCTCGGGGTCGAACACCGGGGAGCTGTTTTTT. This encodes CASSLVSGSNTGELFF.